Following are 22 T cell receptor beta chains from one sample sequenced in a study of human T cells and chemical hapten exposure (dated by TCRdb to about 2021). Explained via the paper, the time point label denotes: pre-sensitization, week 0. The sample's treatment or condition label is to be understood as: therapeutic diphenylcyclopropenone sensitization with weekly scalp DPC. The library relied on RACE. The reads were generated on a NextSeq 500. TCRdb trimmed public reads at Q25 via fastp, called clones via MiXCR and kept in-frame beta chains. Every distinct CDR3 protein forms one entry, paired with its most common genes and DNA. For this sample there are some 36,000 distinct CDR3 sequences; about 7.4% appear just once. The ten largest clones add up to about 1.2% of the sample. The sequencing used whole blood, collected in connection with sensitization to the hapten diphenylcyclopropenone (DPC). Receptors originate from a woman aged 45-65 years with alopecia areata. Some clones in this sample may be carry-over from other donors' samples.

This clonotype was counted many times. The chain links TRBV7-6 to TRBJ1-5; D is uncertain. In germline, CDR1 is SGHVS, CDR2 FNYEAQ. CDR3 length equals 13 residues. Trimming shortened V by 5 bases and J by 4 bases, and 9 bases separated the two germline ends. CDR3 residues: CASSPFPNQPQHF. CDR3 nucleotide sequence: TGTGCCAGCAGCCCGTTCCCAAATCAGCCCCAGCATTTT.

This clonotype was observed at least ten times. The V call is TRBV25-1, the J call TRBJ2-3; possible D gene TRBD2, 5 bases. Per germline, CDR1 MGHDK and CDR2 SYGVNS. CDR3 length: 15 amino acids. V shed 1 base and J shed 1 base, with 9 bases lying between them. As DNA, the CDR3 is TGTGCCAGCAGTGAATTCGTCGGGGGCACAGATACGCAGTATTTT. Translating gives CASSEFVGGTDTQYF.

The CDR3 region has the DNA TGTGCCAGCAGTTTATCCGGGCAGACCTACGAGCAGTACTTC. It specifies CASSLSGQTYEQYF. This chain uses TRBV27 with TRBJ2-7; D is uncertain. CDR3 length: 14 residues. V was pared by 0 bases and J by 2 bases, with 8 bases between. CDR1 and CDR2 from the germline V gene are MNHEY and SMNVEV (reference sequence).

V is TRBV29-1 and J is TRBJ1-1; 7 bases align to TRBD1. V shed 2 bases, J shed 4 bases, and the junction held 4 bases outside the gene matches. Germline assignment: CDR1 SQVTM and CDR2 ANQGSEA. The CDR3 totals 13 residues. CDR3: CSVENRGGTEAFF. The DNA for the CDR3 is TGCAGCGTTGAAAACAGGGGCGGCACTGAAGCTTTCTTT.

CDR3 in amino acids: CSARSGVTYNSPLHF. CDR3 DNA: TGCAGTGCTAGATCGGGGGTCACCTATAATTCACCCCTCCACTTT. V usage is TRBV20-1 and J usage is TRBJ1-6, with D possibly TRBD1 on 5 matching bases. The CDR3 length is 15 residues. Germline values: CDR1 DFQATT, CDR2 SNEGSKA (reference sequence). V shed 2 bases and J shed 2 bases, with 10 bases lying between them.

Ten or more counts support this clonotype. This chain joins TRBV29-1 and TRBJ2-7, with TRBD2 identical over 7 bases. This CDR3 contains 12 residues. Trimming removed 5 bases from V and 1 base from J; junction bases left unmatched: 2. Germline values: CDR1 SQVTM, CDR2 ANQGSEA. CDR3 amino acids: CSVSSGSYEQYF. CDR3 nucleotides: TGCAGCGTTTCTAGCGGATCCTACGAGCAGTACTTC.

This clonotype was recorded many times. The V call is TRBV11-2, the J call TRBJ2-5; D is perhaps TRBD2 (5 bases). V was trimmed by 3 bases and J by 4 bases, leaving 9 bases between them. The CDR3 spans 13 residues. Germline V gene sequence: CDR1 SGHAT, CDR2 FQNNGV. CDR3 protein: CASSFGLLETQYF. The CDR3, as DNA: TGTGCCAGCAGCTTCGGACTGCTAGAGACCCAGTACTTC.

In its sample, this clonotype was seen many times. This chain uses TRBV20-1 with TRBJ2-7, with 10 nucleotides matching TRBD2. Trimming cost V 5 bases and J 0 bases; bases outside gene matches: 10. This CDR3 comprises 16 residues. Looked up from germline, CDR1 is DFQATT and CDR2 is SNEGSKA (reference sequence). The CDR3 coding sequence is TGCAGTGCTGGCCGGACTAGCGGAGGGGTCTCCTACGAGCAGTACTTC. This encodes CSAGRTSGGVSYEQYF.

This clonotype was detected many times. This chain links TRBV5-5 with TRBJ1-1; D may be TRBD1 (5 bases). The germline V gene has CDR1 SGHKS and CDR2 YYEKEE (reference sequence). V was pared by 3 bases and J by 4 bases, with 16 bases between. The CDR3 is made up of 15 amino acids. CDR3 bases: TGTGCCAGCAGCTCCGTTCGGACAACGGGCACTGAAGCTTTCTTT. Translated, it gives CASSSVRTTGTEAFF.

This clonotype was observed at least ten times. Here the CDR3 DNA reads TGTGCCAGTAGTACGAGCCGGGGACGGAATGAAAAACTGTTTTTT. Amino acids: CASSTSRGRNEKLFF. The V gene is TRBV19, the J gene TRBJ1-4; D may be TRBD1 (5 bases). This CDR3 has 15 amino acids. CDR1 is LNHDA, CDR2 SQIVND, per germline (reference sequence). V was clipped by 4 bases and J by 5 bases, with 14 bases between them.

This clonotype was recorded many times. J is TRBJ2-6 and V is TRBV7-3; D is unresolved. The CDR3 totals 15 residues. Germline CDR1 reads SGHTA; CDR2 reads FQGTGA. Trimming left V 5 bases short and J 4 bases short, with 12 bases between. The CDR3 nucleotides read TGTGCCAGCAGCCACTTCCCCGCAGGGGCCAACGTCCTGACTTTC. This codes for CASSHFPAGANVLTF.

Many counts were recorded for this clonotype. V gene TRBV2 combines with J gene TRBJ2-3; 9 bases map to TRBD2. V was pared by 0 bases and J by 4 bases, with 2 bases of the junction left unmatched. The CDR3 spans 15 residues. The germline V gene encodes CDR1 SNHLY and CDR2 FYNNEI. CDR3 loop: CASSEALAGADTQYF. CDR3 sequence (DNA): TGTGCCAGCAGTGAAGCGTTAGCGGGAGCAGATACGCAGTATTTT.

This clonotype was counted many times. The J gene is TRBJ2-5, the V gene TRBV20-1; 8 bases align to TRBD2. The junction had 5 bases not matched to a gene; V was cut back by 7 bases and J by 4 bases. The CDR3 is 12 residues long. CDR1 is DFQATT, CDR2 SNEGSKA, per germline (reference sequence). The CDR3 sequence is CSVSGSTETQYF. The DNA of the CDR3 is TGCAGTGTCAGCGGGAGCACAGAGACCCAGTACTTC.

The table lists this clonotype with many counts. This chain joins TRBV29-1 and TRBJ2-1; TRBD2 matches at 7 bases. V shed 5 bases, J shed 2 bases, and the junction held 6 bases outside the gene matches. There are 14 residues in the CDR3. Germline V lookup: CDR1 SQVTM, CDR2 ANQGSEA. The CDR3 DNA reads TGCAGCGTTCGTGGAAGCGGGACCTACAATGAGCAGTTCTTC. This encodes CSVRGSGTYNEQFF.

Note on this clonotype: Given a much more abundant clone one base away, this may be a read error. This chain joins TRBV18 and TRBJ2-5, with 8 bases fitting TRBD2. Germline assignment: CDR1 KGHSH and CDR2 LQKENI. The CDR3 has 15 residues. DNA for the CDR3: TGTACCAGCTCACCGCCGGGACTAGATTTGGAGACCCAGTACTTC. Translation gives CTSSPPGLDLETQYF.

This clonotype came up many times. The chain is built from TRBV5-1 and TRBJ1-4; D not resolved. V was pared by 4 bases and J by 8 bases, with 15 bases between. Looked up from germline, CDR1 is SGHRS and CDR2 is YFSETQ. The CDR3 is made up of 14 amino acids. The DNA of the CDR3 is TGCGCCAGCAGCATACGAGGGTTGGACGAAAAACTGTTTTTT. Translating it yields CASSIRGLDEKLFF.

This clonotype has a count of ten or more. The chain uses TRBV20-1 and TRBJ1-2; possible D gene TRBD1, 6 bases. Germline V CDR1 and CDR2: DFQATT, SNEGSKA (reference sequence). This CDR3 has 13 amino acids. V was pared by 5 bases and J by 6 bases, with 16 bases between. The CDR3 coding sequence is TGCAGTGCTTCCCATCAGGGGACGAATGGCTACACCTTC. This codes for CSASHQGTNGYTF.

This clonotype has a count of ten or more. In DNA, the CDR3 is TGTGCCAGCTCACCCGATGGGGGGGGTCAGCCCCAGCATTTT. It codes for CASSPDGGGQPQHF. The rearrangement links TRBV18 to TRBJ1-5; D perhaps matches TRBD1 (5 bases). The CDR3 consists of 14 residues. Looked up from germline, CDR1 is KGHSH and CDR2 is LQKENI. The V gene lost 3 bases and the J gene lost 6 bases, with 12 bases spanning the gap.

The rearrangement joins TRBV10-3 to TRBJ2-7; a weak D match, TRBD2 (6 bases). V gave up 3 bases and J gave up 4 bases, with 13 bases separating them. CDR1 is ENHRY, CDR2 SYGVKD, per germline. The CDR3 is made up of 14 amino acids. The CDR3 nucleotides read TGTGCCATCAGTGATGGGGGGAGTAGATACGAGCAGTACTTC. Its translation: CAISDGGSRYEQYF.

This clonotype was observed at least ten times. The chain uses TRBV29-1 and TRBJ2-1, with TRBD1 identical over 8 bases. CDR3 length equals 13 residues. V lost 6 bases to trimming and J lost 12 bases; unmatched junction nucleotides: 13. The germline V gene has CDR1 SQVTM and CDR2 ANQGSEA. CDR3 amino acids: CSVEDRDRVAQFF. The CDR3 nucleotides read TGCAGCGTGGAGGACAGGGATCGTGTGGCGCAGTTCTTC.

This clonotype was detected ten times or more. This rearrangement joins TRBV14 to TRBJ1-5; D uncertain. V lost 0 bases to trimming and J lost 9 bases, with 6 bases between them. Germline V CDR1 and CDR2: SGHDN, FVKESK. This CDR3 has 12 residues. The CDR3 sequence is CASSQEVGPQHF. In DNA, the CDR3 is TGTGCCAGCAGCCAAGAAGTCGGGCCCCAGCATTTT.

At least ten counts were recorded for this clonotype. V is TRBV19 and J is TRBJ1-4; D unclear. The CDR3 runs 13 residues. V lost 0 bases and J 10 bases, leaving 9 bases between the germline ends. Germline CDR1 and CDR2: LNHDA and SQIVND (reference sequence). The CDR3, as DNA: TGTGCCAGTAGTATAGAAGGTTGGGGAAAACTGTTTTTT. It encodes CASSIEGWGKLFF.